Each of the 12 T cell receptor beta chains below was sequenced from the same sample in a study of T cell changes during pregnancy in multiple sclerosis. The data were produced by immunoSEQ multiplex PCR, yet TCRdb's version contains in-frame clones alone and is incomplete. Altogether about 76,000 clones are present, 80% to 95% being singletons, with the ten largest covering 3.7%. The starting material was peripheral blood, obtained after pregnancy. These receptors were obtained from a female donor in good health, enrolled as a control in a pregnancy study.

Regarding this clone: Sequence at one end of the junction differs from germline and may be a read error. This chain connects TRBV6-5 to TRBJ2-3; 8 bases are shared with TRBD1. CDR1 is MNHEY and CDR2 is SVGAGI in the germline V gene. This CDR3 contains 15 residues. DNA of the CDR3: TGTGCCAGCAGTGACTCGGACAGGGAGCGGGATACGCAGTATTTT. It codes for CASSDSDRERDTQYF.

The chain uses TRBV28 and TRBJ2-1; TRBD2 aligns across 9 bases. V lost 4 bases to trimming and J lost 6 bases; unmatched junction nucleotides: 10. The CDR3 sequence is 16 residues long. The V gene's germline CDR1 is MDHEN and CDR2 SYDVKM. The CDR3 DNA is TGTGCCAGCAGTTCCCATCTTGCGGGGGGGATCAATGAGCAGTTCTTC. Protein product: CASSSHLAGGINEQFF.

This chain connects TRBV19 to TRBJ1-1; 8 bases line up with TRBD1. Germline CDR1 reads LNHDA; CDR2 reads SQIVND (reference sequence). The V and J ends lost 8 bases and 2 bases, in that order; junction bases with no gene match: 10. The CDR3 consists of 15 residues. The CDR3 DNA is TGTGCCAGTCGACTCGTCGACAGGGGAAACACTGAAGCTTTCTTT. Translation: CASRLVDRGNTEAFF. Full variable domain (outside the CDR3, taken from reference TRBV19 and TRBJ1-1): DGGITQSPKYLFRKEGQNVTLSCEQNLNHDAMYWYRQDPGQGLRLIYYSQIVNDFQKGDIAEGYSVSREKKESFPLTVTSAQKNPTAFYLCASRLVDRGNTEAFFGQGTRLTVV.

The J gene is TRBJ1-1, the V gene TRBV5-1; weak D call: TRBD1 (6 bases). This CDR3 is 14 amino acids long. Germline assignment: CDR1 SGHRS and CDR2 YFSETQ. V was trimmed by 0 bases and J by 1 base, leaving 7 bases between them. In DNA form, the CDR3 reads TGCGCCAGCAGCTTGGACAGGGCGAACACTGAAGCTTTCTTT. It yields the protein CASSLDRANTEAFF. The variable domain in full, completed from reference TRBV5-1 and TRBJ1-1, reads KAGVTQTPRYLIKTRGQQVTLSCSPISGHRSVSWYQQTPGQGLQFLFEYFSETQRNKGNFPGRFSGRQFSNSRSEMNVSTLELGDSALYLCASSLDRANTEAFFGQGTRLTVV.

V is TRBV4-1 and J is TRBJ2-7; 7 bases are shared with TRBD1. Trimming removed 5 bases from V and 7 bases from J; junction bases left unmatched: 8. This CDR3 contains 13 residues. CDR1 is MGHRA and CDR2 is YSYEKL in the germline V gene. CDR3 in DNA: TGCGCCAGCAGCTTCCGACAGGGAGAGGAGCAGTACTTC. This translates into CASSFRQGEEQYF.

The rearrangement uses TRBV6-1 and TRBJ2-3; tentative D call: TRBD2 (5 bases). Per germline, CDR1 MNHNS and CDR2 SASEGT. The V end lost 2 bases, the J end lost 8 bases, and 8 bases lay between the germline ends. This CDR3 spans 12 amino acids. DNA for the CDR3: TGTGCCAGCAGTGAATTCGAGGGTACGCAGTATTTT. It codes for CASSEFEGTQYF.

The CDR3 loop reads CASSQGANYGYTF. The CDR3 DNA is TGTGCCAGCAGCCAGGGGGCGAACTATGGCTACACCTTC. This rearrangement joins TRBV5-6 to TRBJ1-2, with 8 bases that match TRBD1. The J segment lost 2 bases and the V segment lost 4 bases, leaving 1 base of the junction unmatched. Germline V CDR1 and CDR2: SGHDT, YYEEEE. This CDR3 spans 13 amino acids.

The chain combines TRBV4-3 with TRBJ2-5; TRBD2 might be the D (6 bases). V shed 3 bases and J shed 0 bases, with 11 bases lying between them. CDR1 is LGHNA, CDR2 YSLEER, per germline. The CDR3 extends over 15 amino acids. In DNA form, the CDR3 reads TGCGCCAGCAGCCATCGACGACTAGACCAAGAGACCCAGTACTTC. Translated: CASSHRRLDQETQYF.

The V and J genes are TRBV5-4 and TRBJ2-2; a possible D gene is TRBD1 (6 bases). CDR3 size: 14 residues. V was trimmed by 4 bases and J by 3 bases, leaving 10 bases between them. Germline CDR1 and CDR2: SGHNT and YYREEE (reference sequence). CDR3 nucleotides: TGTGCCAGCAGCCGGGACACCCACACCGGGGAGCTGTTTTTT. Translation: CASSRDTHTGELFF.

The genes are TRBV7-3 and TRBJ2-1; 11 bases match TRBD2. CDR3 length: 14 residues. CDR1 and CDR2 from the germline V gene are SGHTA and FQGTGA. V lost 4 bases, J lost 15 bases, and 11 bases stayed unmatched. CDR3 DNA sequence: TGTGCCAGCAGCTCCTTACTAGCGGGGGCCCCGAGGTTCTTC. Amino acid sequence: CASSSLLAGAPRFF. Variable domain in full (rest from reference TRBV7-3 and TRBJ2-1): GAGVSQTPSNKVTEKGKYVELRCDPISGHTALYWYRQSLGQGPEFLIYFQGTGAADDSGLPNDRFFAVRPEGSVSTLKIQRTERGDSAVYLCASSSLLAGAPRFFGPGTRLTVL.

Only one count was recorded for this clone. The gene calls are TRBV7-9 and TRBJ1-1, with TRBD1 as a possible D gene (5 bases). The CDR3 has 11 amino acids. CDR1 SEHNR and CDR2 FQNEAQ come from the germline V gene (reference sequence). Trimming cost V 6 bases and J 5 bases, with 7 bases left between them. The CDR3 region is CASRRGTEAFF. The CDR3 region has the DNA TGTGCCAGCAGGCGGGGGACTGAAGCTTTCTTT.

The J gene is TRBJ1-2, the V gene TRBV15; 8 bases agree with TRBD1. The CDR3 is made up of 14 amino acids. Per germline, CDR1 LNHNV and CDR2 YYDKDF (reference sequence). V trimming: 5 bases; J trimming: 8 bases; junction bases outside the gene matches: 10. The DNA of the CDR3 is TGTGCCACCAGCGGAGGGGACAGGACATACGGCTACACCTTC. Translated: CATSGGDRTYGYTF.